This TCR beta chain came from a study of preoperative IRX-2 immunotherapy in early breast cancer. As for treatment: preoperative locoregional IRX-2 cytokine immunotherapy. This phase Ib study tested locoregional IRX-2 cytokine immunotherapy given before surgery. TCRdb's copy holds only in-frame clones and misses some; the assay was immunoSEQ multiplex PCR. Of almost 35,000 clones listed, 90% to 95% are singletons. Concerning this clone: This sample includes further DNA sequences coding for the same CDR3.

Trimming took off 3 bases at V and 3 bases at J, with 3 bases between the two ends. The germline gives CDR1 SGHVS, CDR2 FQNEAQ. The CDR3 length is 11 residues. This specimen was collected from a patient treated with IRX-2 immunotherapy. The chain employs TRBV7-8 and TRBJ2-7; D is uncertain. This clonotype was obtained from a human donor with breast cancer. The CDR3 loop is CASSFSYEQYF. CDR3 in DNA: TGTGCCAGCAGCTTTAGCTACGAGCAGTACTTC.